Listed below are T cell receptor beta chains from one sample, sequenced in a study of blood T cells in healthy people across ages. From the 5' RACE reads, TCRdb called clonotypes with MiXCR, one entry per CDR3 protein. The sample shows about 760,000 distinct CDR3 sequences, roughly 25% of them seen only once. The same data also went into a second study, on T cells of mothers and their children.

Sequenced input: blood. These receptors all come from a boy under 18 in good health. CDR3s include the opening cysteine and the closing phenylalanine or tryptophan. The D gene is left open where the match is weak. Not every row has a clone size; where given, it reads once, few, many or a size class.

J: TRBJ2-7
D: -
size: -
V: TRBV3-1
DNA: TGTGCCAGCAGCCAGAGCGGCCTCTCCTACGAGCAGTACTTC
CDR3: CASSQSGLSYEQYF

J: TRBJ2-5
D: TRBD1
size: -
V: TRBV20-1
DNA: TGCAGTGCCAGGAGACAGGGTTTAGGGGAGACCCAGTACTTC
CDR3: CSARRQGLGETQYF

J: TRBJ2-5
D: -
size: -
V: TRBV29-1
DNA: TGCAGCGGGAGGTATCTGAGAGAGACCCAGTACTTC
CDR3: CSGRYLRETQYF

J: TRBJ2-3
D: -
size: -
V: TRBV29-1
DNA: TGCAGCGTTGGGGCGGTCACAGATACGCAGTATTTT
CDR3: CSVGAVTDTQYF

J: TRBJ2-1
D: -
size: -
V: TRBV20-1
DNA: TGCAGTGCCCCTTCCACCTACACCAATGAGCAGTTCTTC
CDR3: CSAPSTYTNEQFF

J: TRBJ2-7
D: -
size: many
V: TRBV12-3/TRBV12-4
DNA: TGTGCCAGCAGTTTGGCCCAGTCCTACGAGCAGTACTTC
CDR3: CASSLAQSYEQYF

J: TRBJ2-1
D: -
size: -
V: TRBV10-3
DNA: TGTGCCATCAGCGGGACCGCGGGGAATGAGCAGTTCTTC
CDR3: CAISGTAGNEQFF

J: TRBJ2-7
D: TRBD1
size: -
V: TRBV6-6
DNA: TGTGCCAGCAGTTACTCAGGCAGGACAGGGGGCTACGAGCAGTACTTC
CDR3: CASSYSGRTGGYEQYF

J: TRBJ2-1
D: -
size: -
V: TRBV7-9
DNA: TGTGCCAGCAGCTCGTCCGGGACTTCCGATGAGCAGTTCTTC
CDR3: CASSSSGTSDEQFF

J: TRBJ2-6
D: -
size: -
V: TRBV7-2
DNA: TGTGCCAGCAGCTTTAGGGGTCCGGGACCGGGAACTGGGGCCAACGTCCTGACTTTC
CDR3: CASSFRGPGPGTGANVLTF

J: TRBJ2-1
D: TRBD2
size: few
V: TRBV29-1
DNA: TGCAGCGTCGTTCTAGCGGGAGGGCCCCCCCCGGAGCAGTTCTTC
CDR3: CSVVLAGGPPPEQFF

J: TRBJ2-1
D: TRBD2
size: -
V: TRBV28
DNA: TGTGCCAGCAGTTACCCCCGTGCGGGAGTCCATGAGCAGTTCTTC
CDR3: CASSYPRAGVHEQFF

J: TRBJ1-2
D: -
size: -
V: TRBV5-1
DNA: TGCGCCAGCAGCTTGGATGCCAGTTTAGCCTACACCTTC
CDR3: CASSLDASLAYTF

J: TRBJ2-6
D: -
size: -
V: TRBV15
DNA: TGTGCCACCAGCAGACCCACGGTCTCTGGGGCCAACGTCCTGACTTTC
CDR3: CATSRPTVSGANVLTF

J: TRBJ2-1
D: -
size: -
V: TRBV7-9
DNA: TGTGCCAGCCAGCAGGGGGGCGGCAATGAGCAGTTCTTC
CDR3: CASQQGGGNEQFF

J: TRBJ1-4
D: -
size: few
V: TRBV20-1
DNA: TGCAGTGGAACCCCAGGGCTTAATGAAAAACTGTTTTTT
CDR3: CSGTPGLNEKLFF

J: TRBJ2-5
D: -
size: many
V: TRBV7-2
DNA: TGTGCCAGCAGCTTAGCGATTTTGGAGACCCAGTACTTC
CDR3: CASSLAILETQYF

J: TRBJ2-3
D: TRBD1
size: -
V: TRBV29-1
DNA: TGCAGCGGAGAGGGGGCAACTAGCACAGATACGCAGTATTTT
CDR3: CSGEGATSTDTQYF

J: TRBJ2-1
D: TRBD2
size: few
V: TRBV6-1
DNA: TGTGCCAGCGGTAAAGGACTAGCGGGATGGGATGAGCAGTTCTTC
CDR3: CASGKGLAGWDEQFF

J: TRBJ2-2
D: TRBD1
size: -
V: TRBV29-1
DNA: TGCAGCGTTGAATGGGACAGGGAGGCCGGGGAGCTGTTTTTT
CDR3: CSVEWDREAGELFF

J: TRBJ2-7
D: TRBD2
size: -
V: TRBV5-1
DNA: TGCGCCAGCACGGTTTTAGCGGGAGTCCCCTACGAGCAGTACTTC
CDR3: CASTVLAGVPYEQYF